The sample holds one count of the clone carrying this T cell receptor beta chain. Its antigen remains unidentified. The sample belongs to a study of T cells after yellow fever vaccination. Study outcomes and limitations: Overlap between CD4 and CD8 compartments was detected for a small share of clonotypes. Abundant bulk-derived clonotypes could contaminate FACS-sorted repertoires. Most primary-vaccination clones reappeared after the booster (less than 98% CD4, about 90% CD8).

For TCR, cDNA came from 5'RACE template switching, which added a universal primer site and UMIs. TCRdb reanalysed the 5' RACE reads using MiXCR and keeps one entry per CDR3 protein. This sample carries about 120,000 distinct CDR3 sequences, around 15% of them seen once, and the ten largest clones take roughly 47%. V dropped 3 bases and J dropped 2; count of bases not matched to a gene: 4. Germline CDR1 reads MGHRA; CDR2 reads YSYEKL. The CDR3 extends over 15 amino acids. The sequence was collected from a man aged 18-30 years who received the YFV17D yellow fever vaccine. The chain uses TRBV4-1 and TRBJ2-3; TRBD2 agrees at 8 bases. Here the sequenced sample was CD8+ T cells sorted from PBMCs, taken 5 days after the yellow fever booster vaccination. CDR3 in DNA: TGCGCCAGCAGCCACGCGGGGGGCCTCACAGATACGCAGTATTTT. Residues: CASSHAGGLTDTQYF.